The 29 T cell receptor beta chains listed next were all sequenced from one sample in a study of shared clonotypes between healthy human individuals. Clones were sequenced by immunoSEQ multiplex PCR, and TCRdb holds only the in-frame ones, with some missing. The sample contains about 2 million clones, about 95% of which appear only once. In the naive CD8 group, cells lacked CD45RO and were positively selected for CCR7, so terminally differentiated effector memory CD45RA+ cells were left out. The sequenced sample was naive CD8+ T cells sorted from blood. These receptors came from a man aged 18 to 29 in good health.

The J gene is TRBJ2-3, the V gene TRBV7-8, with 13 positions matching TRBD2. From germline, CDR1 is SGHVS and CDR2 FQNEAQ. The J segment lost 3 bases and the V segment lost 5 bases, leaving 11 bases of the junction unmatched. The CDR3 is made up of 18 amino acids. CDR3 sequence reads: CASSLPGLAGEATDTQYF. DNA for the CDR3: TGTGCCAGCAGCCTACCAGGACTAGCGGGAGAAGCAACAGATACGCAGTATTTT.

The rearrangement uses TRBV6-5 and TRBJ1-4; D is unclear. This CDR3 has 16 amino acids. Germline CDR1 is MNHEY and CDR2 is SVGAGI. The V gene lost 0 bases and the J gene lost 4 bases, with 12 bases spanning the gap. The CDR3 loop reads CASSYSPGVGNEKLFF. CDR3 coding DNA: TGTGCCAGCAGTTACTCCCCCGGGGTGGGTAATGAAAAACTGTTTTTT.

The CDR3 reads CASSLNTGVNTEAFF. In DNA, the CDR3 is TGTGCCAGCAGCTTAAACACAGGGGTAAACACTGAAGCTTTCTTT. The chain uses TRBV7-9 and TRBJ1-1; TRBD1 matches 7 bases. The CDR3 is 15 residues long. Germline lookup yields CDR1 SEHNR and CDR2 FQNEAQ (reference sequence). The V and J ends lost 2 bases and 2 bases, in that order; junction bases with no gene match: 5.

The CDR3 reads CASSEGGGSSYEQYF. CDR3 nucleotide sequence: TGTGCCAGCAGTGAAGGCGGGGGGAGCTCCTACGAGCAGTACTTC. The V and J genes are TRBV2 and TRBJ2-7; 8 positions match TRBD2. There are 15 residues in the CDR3. Trimming cost V 1 base and J 0 bases; bases outside gene matches: 2. Germline V lookup: CDR1 SNHLY, CDR2 FYNNEI. Supplemented by reference TRBV2 and TRBJ2-7, the full variable domain reads EPEVTQTPSHQVTQMGQEVILRCVPISNHLYFYWYRQILGQKVEFLVSFYNNEISEKSEIFDDQFSVERPDGSNFTLKIRSTKLEDSAMYFCASSEGGGSSYEQYFGPGTRLTVT.

The genes are TRBV29-1 and TRBJ2-7; D remains unclear. Germline V gene sequence: CDR1 SQVTM, CDR2 ANQGSEA. The CDR3 has 13 amino acids. Trimming took 1 base from V and 3 from J, leaving 10 bases between them. The DNA for the CDR3 is TGCAGCGTTGAAGTTCCAGGCGACTACGAGCAGTACTTC. Protein: CSVEVPGDYEQYF.

The CDR3 coding sequence is TGTGCCAGCAGCGAGGGGATGGAGACCCAGTACTTC. Encoded protein: CASSEGMETQYF. The chain uses TRBV25-1 and TRBJ2-5; D may match TRBD1 or TRBD2 (5 bases each). Trimming left V 6 bases short and J 5 bases short, with 10 bases between. Germline assignment: CDR1 MGHDK and CDR2 SYGVNS. The CDR3 has 12 amino acids.

This clone came up a few times. The chain links TRBV27 to TRBJ1-2, with TRBD1 identical over 7 bases. Trimming cost V 5 bases and J 4 bases; bases outside gene matches: 7. CDR3 length equals 14 residues. The V gene's germline CDR1 is MNHEY and CDR2 SMNVEV (reference sequence). The CDR3 protein is CASSLPGTVYGYTF. The CDR3 region has the DNA TGTGCCAGCAGTCTCCCCGGGACAGTCTATGGCTACACCTTC.

The chain joins TRBV6-6 to TRBJ2-2; no firm D call. CDR1 is MNHNY, CDR2 SVGAGI, per germline (reference sequence). The CDR3 contains 14 residues. V was pared by 7 bases and J by 2 bases, with 11 bases between. CDR3 sequence reads: CASTYGPNTGELFF. DNA of the CDR3: TGTGCCAGCACCTACGGGCCAAACACCGGGGAGCTGTTTTTT.

The chain carries TRBV5-1 and TRBJ1-4; unclear D gene. The CDR3 sequence is 14 residues long. CDR1 and CDR2 from the germline V gene are SGHRS and YFSETQ. With 5 bases removed from V and 8 bases from J, the gap between germline ends came to 16 bases. The CDR3 protein is CASSMSQAAEKLFF. CDR3 nucleotide sequence: TGCGCCAGCAGTATGTCCCAAGCCGCGGAAAAACTGTTTTTT. Based on the CDR3 plus reference TRBV5-1 and TRBJ1-4, the full variable domain is KAGVTQTPRYLIKTRGQQVTLSCSPISGHRSVSWYQQTPGQGLQFLFEYFSETQRNKGNFPGRFSGRQFSNSRSEMNVSTLELGDSALYLCASSMSQAAEKLFFGSGTQLSVL.

This chain links TRBV25-1 with TRBJ2-7; weak D call: TRBD1 (5 bases). The V gene lost 2 bases and the J gene lost 3 bases, with 11 bases spanning the gap. The CDR3 has 14 residues. Germline loops: CDR1 MGHDK, CDR2 SYGVNS. The CDR3 sequence is CASSEQGSYYEQYF. CDR3 nucleotides: TGTGCCAGCAGTGAACAGGGTTCCTACTACGAGCAGTACTTC.

The rearrangement uses TRBV9 and TRBJ2-1, with TRBD2 as a possible D gene (6 bases). Per the germline V gene, CDR1 is SGDLS and CDR2 is YYNGEE. Deletions cut 3 bases from V and 4 bases from J, with 14 bases between. The CDR3 runs 15 residues. The CDR3 here is CASSALAYMYNEQFF. In DNA, the CDR3 is TGTGCCAGCAGCGCCCTAGCGTACATGTACAATGAGCAGTTCTTC. Supplemented by reference TRBV9 and TRBJ2-1, the full variable domain reads DSGVTQTPKHLITATGQRVTLRCSPRSGDLSVYWYQQSLDQGLQFLIQYYNGEERAKGNILERFSAQQFPDLHSELNLSSLELGDSALYFCASSALAYMYNEQFFGPGTRLTVL.

The chain combines TRBV19 with TRBJ1-1; a possible D gene is TRBD1 (5 bases). Between the trimmed V and J ends, which lost 5 bases and 5 bases, there was a span of 9 bases. The CDR3 loop spans 12 amino acids. The germline V gene has CDR1 LNHDA and CDR2 SQIVND (reference sequence). CDR3 in DNA: TGTGCCAGTAGTTATGGGGGGACTGAAGCTTTCTTT. This encodes CASSYGGTEAFF.

CDR3 sequence (DNA): TGTGCCAGCAGTTTGTCCCCCGGGACAGGGAGCACTGAAGCTTTCTTT. Amino acid sequence: CASSLSPGTGSTEAFF. The chain combines TRBV27 with TRBJ1-1; 9 nucleotides line up with TRBD1. Germline V gene sequence: CDR1 MNHEY, CDR2 SMNVEV (reference sequence). The CDR3 totals 16 residues. The junction had 9 bases not matched to a gene; V was cut back by 3 bases and J by 4 bases.

This clone appeared once. The rearrangement uses TRBV6-5 and TRBJ2-7, with a weak D call TRBD2 (6 bases). Trimming removed 0 bases from V and 4 bases from J, with 16 bases in between. CDR3 length: 16 residues. Germline CDR1 MNHEY, CDR2 SVGAGI. CDR3 sequence reads: CASSYSPGGSGYEQYF. The CDR3 coding sequence is TGTGCCAGCAGTTACTCGCCGGGCGGTAGCGGTTACGAGCAGTACTTC.

Comments on this clone: The sample holds other DNA sequences that translate to the same CDR3. This chain connects TRBV19 to TRBJ2-7, with D uncertain. CDR3 size: 14 residues. The V gene's germline CDR1 is LNHDA and CDR2 SQIVND (reference sequence). Trimming took 1 base from V and 0 from J, leaving 7 bases between them. The CDR3 region is CASSIGSTSYEQYF. The CDR3 DNA reads as TGTGCCAGTAGTATAGGGAGCACCTCCTACGAGCAGTACTTC.

The V gene is TRBV10-3, the J gene TRBJ2-3, with TRBD1 identical over 7 bases. The V segment lost 6 bases and the J segment 2 bases; nucleotides outside the gene matches: 5. CDR3 length: 14 residues. Germline CDR1 ENHRY, CDR2 SYGVKD. The CDR3 protein is CAIRDRRHTDTQYF. Here the CDR3 DNA reads TGTGCCATCAGGGACAGGAGACACACAGATACGCAGTATTTT.

V and J are TRBV2 and TRBJ2-1; 8 bases align to TRBD2. The junction had 13 bases not matched to a gene; V was cut back by 3 bases and J by 3 bases. This CDR3 has 18 residues. The germline V gene has CDR1 SNHLY and CDR2 FYNNEI. The CDR3 region is CASSESREAGGNYNEQFF. The CDR3 DNA sequence: TGTGCCAGCAGTGAGTCCCGAGAGGCGGGGGGAAACTACAATGAGCAGTTCTTC.

The V gene is TRBV13, the J gene TRBJ1-2; D call uncertain. CDR1 and CDR2 (germline): PRHDT, FYEKMQ (reference sequence). This CDR3 spans 14 amino acids. Trimming left V 4 bases short and J 1 base short, with 10 bases between. The chain's CDR3 is CASSSFSDNYGYTF. The CDR3 DNA reads as TGTGCCAGCAGCTCGTTTTCCGATAACTATGGCTACACCTTC. Together with reference TRBV13 and TRBJ1-2, the CDR3 gives the full variable domain: AAGVIQSPRHLIKEKRETATLKCYPIPRHDTVYWYQQGPGQDPQFLISFYEKMQSDKGSIPDRFSAQQFSDYHSELNMSSLELGDSALYFCASSSFSDNYGYTFGSGTRLTVV.

This sequence joins TRBV13 and TRBJ1-4, with TRBD1 as a possible D gene (6 bases). Germline lookup yields CDR1 PRHDT and CDR2 FYEKMQ (reference sequence). Trimming left V 4 bases short and J 6 bases short, with 18 bases between. The CDR3 is made up of 16 amino acids. The DNA for the CDR3 is TGTGCCAGCAGCTACCCATCCCAGGGGAAGGATGAAAAACTGTTTTTT. This codes for CASSYPSQGKDEKLFF. Supplemented by reference TRBV13 and TRBJ1-4, the full variable domain reads AAGVIQSPRHLIKEKRETATLKCYPIPRHDTVYWYQQGPGQDPQFLISFYEKMQSDKGSIPDRFSAQQFSDYHSELNMSSLELGDSALYFCASSYPSQGKDEKLFFGSGTQLSVL.

The rearrangement links TRBV10-3 to TRBJ1-3; the D is unclear. Between the trimmed V and J ends, which lost 0 bases and 4 bases, there was a span of 10 bases. The V gene's germline CDR1 is ENHRY and CDR2 SYGVKD. This CDR3 has 15 amino acids. CDR3 region: CAISESEVGGNTIYF. In DNA form, the CDR3 reads TGTGCCATCAGTGAGTCGGAGGTAGGGGGAAACACCATATATTTT.

The V call is TRBV27, the J call TRBJ2-4; D call uncertain. With 6 bases removed from V and 7 bases from J, the gap between germline ends came to 13 bases. Germline CDR1 is MNHEY and CDR2 is SMNVEV (reference sequence). The CDR3 extends over 13 amino acids. The CDR3 protein is CASRAAMGNIQYF. The CDR3 DNA reads as TGTGCCAGCAGGGCCGCAATGGGGAACATTCAGTACTTC.

V usage is TRBV12-5 and J usage is TRBJ1-5, with 10 bases lining up with TRBD1. The CDR3 is made up of 14 amino acids. With 5 bases clipped from V and 5 bases from J, the junction kept 3 bases outside the gene matches. Germline V gives CDR1 LGHNT, CDR2 FRNRAP. The CDR3 sequence is CASGQGQGHQPQHF. CDR3 nucleotide sequence: TGTGCTAGTGGTCAGGGACAGGGGCATCAGCCCCAGCATTTT.

About this clone: The sample holds other DNA sequences that translate to the same CDR3. The V call is TRBV20-1, the J call TRBJ1-2; TRBD1 might be the D (5 bases). Germline lookup yields CDR1 DFQATT and CDR2 SNEGSKA (reference sequence). V shed 4 bases and J shed 8 bases, with 8 bases lying between them. The CDR3 covers 10 residues. CDR3 sequence: CSATGDGYTF. In DNA, the CDR3 is TGCAGTGCTACGGGGGACGGCTACACCTTC.

The chain uses TRBV13 and TRBJ1-5; 10 bases are a match to TRBD1. The CDR3 consists of 19 residues. Germline CDR1 is PRHDT and CDR2 is FYEKMQ (reference sequence). The V segment lost 4 bases and the J segment 2 bases; nucleotides outside the gene matches: 14. The CDR3 is CASSSNRDRGSWGNQPQHF. The CDR3 DNA reads as TGTGCCAGCAGCTCTAATCGGGACAGGGGAAGTTGGGGCAATCAGCCCCAGCATTTT.

As regards this clone: The sample carries other DNA sequences with the same CDR3. The chain combines TRBV10-1 with TRBJ2-1; unclear D gene. The CDR3 totals 12 residues. Germline values: CDR1 WNHNN, CDR2 SYGVQD (reference sequence). Trimming left V 0 bases short and J 7 bases short, with 4 bases between. The CDR3 loop is CASSESGNEQFF. CDR3 coding DNA: TGCGCCAGCAGTGAGTCTGGGAATGAGCAGTTCTTC.

This clone was counted a single time. The chain has TRBV2 and TRBJ2-1, with 9 positions matching TRBD2. CDR3 size: 14 residues. V lost 10 bases to trimming and J lost 3 bases; unmatched junction nucleotides: 7. Germline V CDR1 and CDR2: SNHLY, FYNNEI. The CDR3 DNA sequence: TGTGCCATCTCCCGCGGGGGGGGCTACAATGAGCAGTTCTTC. Translating it yields CAISRGGGYNEQFF.

Only one count was recorded for this clone. The V call is TRBV18, the J call TRBJ2-3, with 7 bases identical to TRBD1. The CDR3 sequence is 16 residues long. Germline values: CDR1 KGHSH, CDR2 LQKENI. The J segment lost 0 bases and the V segment lost 6 bases, leaving 9 bases of the junction unmatched. CDR3 region: CASSPGTATSTDTQYF. CDR3 DNA: TGTGCCAGCTCGCCAGGGACAGCTACTAGCACAGATACGCAGTATTTT.

The CDR3 region has the DNA TGTGCCAGCAGTTTGTTTTTTCAAGGCGGGGAGCTGTTTTTT. It codes for CASSLFFQGGELFF. The genes are TRBV27 and TRBJ2-2; D remains unclear. This CDR3 is built from 14 residues. Trimming pared 3 bases from V and 7 bases from J, leaving 12 bases between. From germline, CDR1 is MNHEY and CDR2 SMNVEV (reference sequence).

The chain recombines TRBV7-9 with TRBJ2-1; 10 bases fit TRBD1. V was clipped by 1 base and J by 6 bases; unmatched bases: 6. Germline V gene sequence: CDR1 SEHNR, CDR2 FQNEAQ (reference sequence). The CDR3 loop spans 16 amino acids. The CDR3: CASSLVPGTGVNEQFF. The DNA for the CDR3 is TGTGCCAGCAGCTTAGTGCCCGGGACAGGGGTCAATGAGCAGTTCTTC.